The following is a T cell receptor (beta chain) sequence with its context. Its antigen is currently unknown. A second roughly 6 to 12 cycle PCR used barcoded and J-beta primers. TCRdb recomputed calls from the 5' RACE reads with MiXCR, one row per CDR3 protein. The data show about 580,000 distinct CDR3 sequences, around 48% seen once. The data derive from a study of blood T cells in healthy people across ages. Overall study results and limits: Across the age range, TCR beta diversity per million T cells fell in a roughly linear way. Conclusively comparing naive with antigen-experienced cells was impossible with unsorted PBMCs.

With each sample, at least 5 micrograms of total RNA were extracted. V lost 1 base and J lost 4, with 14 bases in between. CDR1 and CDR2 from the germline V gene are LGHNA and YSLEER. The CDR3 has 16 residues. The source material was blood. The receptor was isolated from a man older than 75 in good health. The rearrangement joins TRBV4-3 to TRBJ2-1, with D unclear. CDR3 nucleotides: TGCGCCAGCAGCCAAGGTATCCGCGCAAATTACAATGAGCAGTTCTTC. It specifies CASSQGIRANYNEQFF.